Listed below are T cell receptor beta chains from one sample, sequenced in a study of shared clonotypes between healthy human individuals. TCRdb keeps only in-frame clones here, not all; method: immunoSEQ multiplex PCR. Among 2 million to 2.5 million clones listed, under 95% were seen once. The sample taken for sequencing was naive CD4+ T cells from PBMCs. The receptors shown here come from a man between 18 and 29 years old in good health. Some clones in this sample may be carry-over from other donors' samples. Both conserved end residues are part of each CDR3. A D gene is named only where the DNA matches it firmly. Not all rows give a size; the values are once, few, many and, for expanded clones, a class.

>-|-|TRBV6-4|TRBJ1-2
TGTGCCAGCAGTGACTCGATCCGGGGGATCTATGGCTACACCTTC
CASSDSIRGIYGYTF
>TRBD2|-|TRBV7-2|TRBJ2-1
TGTGCCAGCAGCTTATTTTTGGGGACTAGCGGGAGTAATGAGCAGTTCTTC
CASSLFLGTSGSNEQFF
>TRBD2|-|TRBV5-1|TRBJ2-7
TGCGCCAGCAGCTTGGTTGCGGGAGGGGACGAGCAGTACTTC
CASSLVAGGDEQYF
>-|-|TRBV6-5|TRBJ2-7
TGTGCCAGCAGTAAGGAACAGGGAGGATCCTACGAGCAGTACTTC
CASSKEQGGSYEQYF
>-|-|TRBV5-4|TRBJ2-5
TGTGCCAGCAGCTTGGCCCGCAAAGAGACCCAGTACTTC
CASSLARKETQYF
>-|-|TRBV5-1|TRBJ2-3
TGCGCCAGCAGCTTGGCCGCGGGAGATACGCAGTATTTT
CASSLAAGDTQYF
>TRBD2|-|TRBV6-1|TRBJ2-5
TGTGCCAGCAGCGTACTAGCGACCCCGGGGGAGACCCAGTACTTC
CASSVLATPGETQYF
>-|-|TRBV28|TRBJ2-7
TGTGCCAGCAGTTCACCGGCCGGGACCTACGAGCAGTACTTC
CASSSPAGTYEQYF
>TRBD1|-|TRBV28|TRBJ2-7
TGTGCCAGCAGTTTCTGGCCGACAGGGGGCGAGCAGTACTTC
CASSFWPTGGEQYF
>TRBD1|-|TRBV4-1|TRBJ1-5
TGCGCCAGCAGCCTCAGACAGGGGCGCAATCAGCCCCAGCATTTT
CASSLRQGRNQPQHF
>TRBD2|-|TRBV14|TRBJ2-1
TGTGCCAGCAGCCAAGATCGGCTGGCAGCGGGAACGGATGAGCAGTTCTTC
CASSQDRLAAGTDEQFF
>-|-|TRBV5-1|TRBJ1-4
TGCGCCAGCAGCTTCGGACCAAGTCGGGATGAAAAACTGTTTTTT
CASSFGPSRDEKLFF
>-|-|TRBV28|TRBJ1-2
TGTGCCAGCAGTTTTGCCAGTTTATGGGGCGGCTACACCTTC
CASSFASLWGGYTF
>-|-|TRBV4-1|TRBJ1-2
TGCGCCAGCAGCCATACTACAGGGACCTGGGACGCCTTC
CASSHTTGTWDAF
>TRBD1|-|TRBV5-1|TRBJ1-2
TGCGCCAGTGCCACAGACAGGGCCGGTGGCTACACCTTC
CASATDRAGGYTF
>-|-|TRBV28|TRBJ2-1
TGTGCCAGCAGCCTTACCCCGGGGCCCAATGAGCAGTTCTTC
CASSLTPGPNEQFF
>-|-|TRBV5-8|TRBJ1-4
TGTGCCAGCAGCTTAGCGCTCACGGGCGCGACTGCAACTAATGAAAAACTGTTTTTT
CASSLALTGATATNEKLFF
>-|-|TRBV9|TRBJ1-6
TGTGCCAGCAGCGTAGATATGGAGGGAAACTCACCCCTCCACTTT
CASSVDMEGNSPLHF
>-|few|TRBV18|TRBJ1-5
TGTGCCAGCTCGCAGGGTAGCAATCAGCCCCAGCATTTT
CASSQGSNQPQHF
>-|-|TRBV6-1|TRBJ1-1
TGTGCCAGCAGTGAATTCCAGGGAATGAACACTGAAGCTTTCTTT
CASSEFQGMNTEAFF
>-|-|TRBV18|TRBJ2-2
TGTGCCAGCTCACTCTTCGCTCCTGTGGACTACACCGGGGAGCTGTTTTTT
CASSLFAPVDYTGELFF
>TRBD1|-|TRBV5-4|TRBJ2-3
TGTGCCAGCAGCTCCCAGGACAGGGGCACAGATACGCAGTATTTT
CASSSQDRGTDTQYF
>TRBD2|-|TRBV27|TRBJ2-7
TGTGCCAGCAGTTATCGACTAGCAGGCTACGAGCAGTACTTC
CASSYRLAGYEQYF
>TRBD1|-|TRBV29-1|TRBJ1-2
TGCAGCGTTGTGGGGTCGGGACAGGGGCGCAGCTATGGCTACACCTTC
CSVVGSGQGRSYGYTF
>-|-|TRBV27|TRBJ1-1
TGTGCCAGCAGTTTATTAGCGAACACTGAAGCTTTCTTT
CASSLLANTEAFF
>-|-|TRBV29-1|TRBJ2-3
TGCAGCACGGTTGTGGAGCCAAGCACAGATACGCAGTATTTT
CSTVVEPSTDTQYF
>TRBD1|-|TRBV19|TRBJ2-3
TGTGCCAGTACCCACAGGGGGACCTCGACAGATACGCAGTATTTT
CASTHRGTSTDTQYF
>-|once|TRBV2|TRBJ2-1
TGTGCCAGCAGATTAAGGGCGGGGCAAACCTACAATGAGCAGTTCTTC
CASRLRAGQTYNEQFF
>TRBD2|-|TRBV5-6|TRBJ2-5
TGTGCCAGCAGCTTGTTACTAGCGGGAGACCGGGAGACCCAGTACTTC
CASSLLLAGDRETQYF
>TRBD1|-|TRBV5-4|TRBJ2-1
TGTGCCAGCAGCTTAGACAGGGGAGAGCAGTTCTTC
CASSLDRGEQFF
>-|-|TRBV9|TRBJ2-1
TGTGCCAGCAGCGTAGACAGGAGCCCTCACCAGTTCTTC
CASSVDRSPHQFF
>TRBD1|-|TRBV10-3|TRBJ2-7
TGTGCCATCAGTGTGGGACAGGGGGTTCCCTACGAGCAGTACTTC
CAISVGQGVPYEQYF